These 27 T cell receptor beta chains share one sample of origin, sequenced in a study of blood T cell repertoires in COVID-19. Using immunoSEQ multiplex PCR, the repertoire was profiled, and TCRdb retains in-frame clones only, with some absent. The sample has some 67,000 clones, just under 80% seen once. The specimen was peripheral blood. The receptors derive from a woman aged 55 to 70 with acute or convalescent COVID-19.

The gene calls are TRBV6-4 and TRBJ1-5, with 8 nucleotides matching TRBD1. The CDR3 is 14 amino acids. Germline-derived CDR1 and CDR2 are MRHNA and SNTAGT. V lost 3 bases and J lost 4; bases outside the gene matches: 2. The CDR3 is CASSDRQGNQPQHF. DNA of the CDR3: TGTGCCAGCAGTGATCGACAGGGGAATCAGCCCCAGCATTTT.

This chain connects TRBV6-2 or TRBV6-3 to TRBJ1-5; maybe TRBD1 (5 bases). The CDR3 is made up of 14 amino acids. CDR1 and CDR2 (germline): MNHEY, SVGEGT. Deletions cut 2 bases from V and 1 base from J, with 6 bases between. The CDR3 is CASSYRGSNQPQHF. CDR3 DNA sequence: TGTGCCAGCAGTTACCGGGGGAGCAATCAGCCCCAGCATTTT.

This chain uses TRBV9 with TRBJ1-4; perhaps TRBD1 as D (6 bases). V was trimmed by 0 bases and J by 8 bases, leaving 14 bases between them. From germline, CDR1 is SGDLS and CDR2 YYNGEE. CDR3 length: 15 amino acids. The CDR3 DNA sequence: TGTGCCAGCAGCGTAGGGGGGGGGCTGGCGGAAAAACTGTTTTTT. It translates to CASSVGGGLAEKLFF. Full variable domain (missing parts from reference TRBV9 and TRBJ1-4): DSGVTQTPKHLITATGQRVTLRCSPRSGDLSVYWYQQSLDQGLQFLIQYYNGEERAKGNILERFSAQQFPDLHSELNLSSLELGDSALYFCASSVGGGLAEKLFFGSGTQLSVL.

The chain joins TRBV7-6 to TRBJ1-1, with D uncertain. The germline V and J ends were trimmed by 3 bases and 1 base, with 12 bases remaining between them. CDR3 length: 15 residues. The germline V gene has CDR1 SGHVS and CDR2 FNYEAQ. Here the CDR3 reads CASSLGEQRNTEAFF. The CDR3 bases are TGTGCCAGCAGCTTGGGTGAACAGAGGAACACTGAAGCTTTCTTT.

The chain carries TRBV27 and TRBJ1-4; the D gene is possibly TRBD1 (6 bases). The CDR3 loop spans 18 amino acids. Germline-derived CDR1 and CDR2 are MNHEY and SMNVEV (reference sequence). V gave up 8 bases and J gave up 7 bases, with 29 bases separating them. Written as DNA, the CDR3 is TGTGCCAGCGGGTCAACCGTCCCGAGGTCAGGGGAGGGTGAAAAACTGTTTTTT. Its protein product is CASGSTVPRSGEGEKLFF.

V is TRBV6-6 and J is TRBJ1-6; 9 bases match TRBD1. V lost 2 bases, J lost 10 bases, and 9 bases stayed unmatched. The CDR3 consists of 16 residues. The germline CDR1 and CDR2 sequences are MNHNY and SVGAGI (reference sequence). CDR3 in DNA: TGTGCCAGCAGTTACGACAGGGGGGATTCCTGGTCACCCCTCCACTTT. Translating gives CASSYDRGDSWSPLHF.

CDR3 in DNA: TGTGCCAGCAGCCGGGCCCTGAACACTGAAGCTTTCTTT. This encodes CASSRALNTEAFF. V and J are TRBV3-1 (or the pseudogene TRBV3-2) and TRBJ1-1; D ambiguous. CDR1 and CDR2 from the germline V gene are LGHDT and YNNKEL (reference sequence). Trimming left V 4 bases short and J 0 bases short, with 6 bases between. The CDR3 covers 13 residues.

The chain has TRBV6-2 or TRBV6-3 and TRBJ2-7; 9 bases fit TRBD1. V lost 1 base to trimming and J lost 6 bases; unmatched junction nucleotides: 7. Germline V CDR1 and CDR2: MNHEY, SVGEGT. The CDR3 length is 15 residues. CDR3 amino acids: CASSYLPGQGPEQYF. CDR3 DNA sequence: TGTGCCAGCAGTTACTTACCGGGACAGGGCCCCGAGCAGTACTTC.

V and J are TRBV4-2 and TRBJ1-4; TRBD1 aligns across 7 bases. Trimming took 4 bases from V and 6 from J; bases not matched to a gene: 11. The CDR3 has 16 amino acids. Germline V lookup: CDR1 LGHNA, CDR2 YNFKEQ. The CDR3 sequence is CASSPETGSGDEKLFF. For the CDR3, the DNA is TGTGCCAGCAGCCCTGAGACAGGGTCCGGGGATGAAAAACTGTTTTTT.

This clone showed up just once. Here the CDR3 DNA reads TGTGCCAGCAGCCGGGGACTAGCGGGGGGGCGGTCCTACGAGCAGTACTTC. Its translation is CASSRGLAGGRSYEQYF. The chain carries TRBV13 and TRBJ2-7, with 16 bases that match TRBD2. Germline V gives CDR1 PRHDT, CDR2 FYEKMQ (reference sequence). This CDR3 has 17 residues. Losses at the gene ends were 5 bases for V and 1 base for J; bases not matched to a gene: 5. The whole variable domain, filled in from reference TRBV13 and TRBJ2-7, reads AAGVIQSPRHLIKEKRETATLKCYPIPRHDTVYWYQQGPGQDPQFLISFYEKMQSDKGSIPDRFSAQQFSDYHSELNMSSLELGDSALYFCASSRGLAGGRSYEQYFGPGTRLTVT.

This chain uses TRBV12-3 or TRBV12-4 with TRBJ2-1; possibly TRBD2 for D (6 bases). The CDR3 extends over 11 amino acids. Trimming removed 11 bases from V and 5 bases from J, with 10 bases in between. The CDR3 region has the DNA TGTGCCGCTCGGGGGAACAATGAGCAGTTCTTC. Its translation: CAARGNNEQFF.

On this clone: Other DNA sequences in this specimen translate into the identical CDR3. The chain joins TRBV5-1 to TRBJ1-1; maybe TRBD1 (6 bases). Trimming shortened V by 4 bases and J by 0 bases, and 10 bases separated the two germline ends. The length of the CDR3 is 14 residues. The germline CDR1 and CDR2 sequences are SGHRS and YFSETQ. The CDR3 sequence: CASSLGQMNTEAFF. In DNA, the CDR3 is TGCGCCAGCAGCCTAGGACAGATGAACACTGAAGCTTTCTTT.

This clone was seen a handful of times. The V gene is TRBV3-1 (or the pseudogene TRBV3-2), the J gene TRBJ1-1, with TRBD1 matching 9 bases. V shed 2 bases, J shed 0 bases, and the junction held 7 bases outside the gene matches. CDR3 size: 17 residues. Germline-derived CDR1 and CDR2 are LGHDT and YNNKEL (reference sequence). This CDR3 is CASSQYETGGMNTEAFF. CDR3 DNA: TGTGCCAGCAGCCAATATGAGACAGGGGGTATGAACACTGAAGCTTTCTTT.

The chain links TRBV5-1 to TRBJ2-7; weak D call: TRBD1 (5 bases). The CDR3 length is 14 residues. Trimming removed 0 bases from V and 3 bases from J, with 10 bases in between. Germline CDR1 and CDR2: SGHRS and YFSETQ. The CDR3 loop is CASSLGGAFYEQYF. The CDR3 nucleotides are TGCGCCAGCAGCTTGGGGGGCGCCTTCTACGAGCAGTACTTC.

The chain combines TRBV7-3 with TRBJ2-1; TRBD2 aligns across 7 bases. Germline loops: CDR1 SGHTA, CDR2 FQGTGA. This CDR3 contains 15 residues. V gave up 5 bases and J gave up 5 bases; unmatched junction bases: 9. The CDR3 loop reads CASSGRGLENNEQFF. In DNA, the CDR3 is TGTGCCAGCAGCGGTAGAGGACTAGAGAACAATGAGCAGTTCTTC.

The chain is built from TRBV19 and TRBJ1-1; 8 bases agree with TRBD1. The CDR3 extends over 14 amino acids. Per the germline V gene, CDR1 is LNHDA and CDR2 is SQIVND (reference sequence). The junction had 2 bases not matched to a gene; V was cut back by 5 bases and J by 0 bases. In DNA form, the CDR3 reads TGTGCCAGTAGTTACAGGGGGGTGAACACTGAAGCTTTCTTT. Translation gives CASSYRGVNTEAFF. The full variable domain, in which reference TRBV19 and TRBJ1-1 provide the parts outside the CDR3, is DGGITQSPKYLFRKEGQNVTLSCEQNLNHDAMYWYRQDPGQGLRLIYYSQIVNDFQKGDIAEGYSVSREKKESFPLTVTSAQKNPTAFYLCASSYRGVNTEAFFGQGTRLTVV.

This chain connects TRBV2 to TRBJ1-5; the D gene is possibly TRBD1 (6 bases). The V and J ends lost 3 bases and 9 bases respectively, with 15 bases between them. This CDR3 comprises 14 residues. Germline V gives CDR1 SNHLY, CDR2 FYNNEI. CDR3 sequence (DNA): TGTGCCAGCAGTGAGAACAGGGCGGTGGGGCCCCAGCATTTT. Residues: CASSENRAVGPQHF.

This clone is a singleton in its sample. This chain uses TRBV4-3 with TRBJ1-1; D remains ambiguous. Germline V CDR1 and CDR2: LGHNA, YSLEER. The ends were cut back, 0 bases at V and 3 bases at J, with 14 bases in the middle. The CDR3 has 16 residues. CDR3 amino acids: CASSQDGDALDTEAFF. DNA of the CDR3: TGCGCCAGCAGCCAAGATGGAGACGCACTGGACACTGAAGCTTTCTTT.

The sample holds a few counts of this clone. The chain employs TRBV4-2 and TRBJ2-2, with 10 bases that match TRBD1. In germline, CDR1 is LGHNA, CDR2 YNFKEQ. The CDR3 loop spans 17 amino acids. V was clipped by 1 base and J by 5 bases; unmatched bases: 7. The CDR3 sequence: CASSQGDDRGLTGELFF. The CDR3 DNA reads as TGTGCCAGCAGCCAAGGGGATGACAGGGGGCTTACCGGGGAGCTGTTTTTT.

This chain links TRBV27 with TRBJ1-5, with D possibly matching TRBD1 (5 bases). The CDR3 extends over 13 amino acids. CDR1 and CDR2 (germline): MNHEY, SMNVEV (reference sequence). Trimming shortened V by 7 bases and J by 7 bases, and 14 bases separated the two germline ends. The CDR3 loop reads CASTHRPGQPQHF. CDR3 nucleotide sequence: TGTGCCAGCACCCACAGGCCGGGCCAGCCCCAGCATTTT.

The chain has TRBV2 and TRBJ2-1; 10 bases are shared with TRBD1. V gave up 6 bases and J gave up 7 bases; unmatched junction bases: 3. CDR3 size: 13 residues. Germline assignment: CDR1 SNHLY and CDR2 FYNNEI. The CDR3 nucleotides read TGTGCCAGCAGCCGACAGGGGGCAAATGAGCAGTTCTTC. Its protein product is CASSRQGANEQFF.

This chain links TRBV5-4 with TRBJ1-6; D is perhaps TRBD1 (6 bases). Germline V lookup: CDR1 SGHNT, CDR2 YYREEE (reference sequence). This CDR3 comprises 14 residues. The germline V and J ends were trimmed by 5 bases and 10 bases, with 16 bases remaining between them. Written as DNA, the CDR3 is TGTGCCAGCAGTAACAGGGTGGGGGGGTCACCCCTCCACTTT. Its translation: CASSNRVGGSPLHF.

This clone came up a few times. The genes are TRBV4-1 and TRBJ2-1, with 9 bases aligning to TRBD1. Germline loops: CDR1 MGHRA, CDR2 YSYEKL. V was pared by 3 bases and J by 6 bases, with 6 bases of the junction left unmatched. The CDR3 consists of 15 residues. CDR3 residues: CASSHDRGSGNEQFF. CDR3 DNA sequence: TGCGCCAGCAGCCATGACAGGGGGTCAGGCAATGAGCAGTTCTTC.

The chain links TRBV4-3 to TRBJ2-3, with TRBD2 as a possible D gene (5 bases). The CDR3 consists of 15 residues. Trimming took 0 bases from V and 3 from J, leaving 10 bases between them. Germline V gene lookup returns CDR1 LGHNA and CDR2 YSLEER. Here the CDR3 reads CASSQDQRTTDTQYF. CDR3 sequence (DNA): TGCGCCAGCAGCCAAGATCAACGGACTACAGATACGCAGTATTTT.

This chain uses TRBV2 with TRBJ1-1, with D possibly TRBD1 on 5 matching bases. The CDR3 loop spans 14 amino acids. Germline assignment: CDR1 SNHLY and CDR2 FYNNEI. V lost 8 bases to trimming and J lost 2 bases, with 15 bases between them. The CDR3: CASLQENLNTEAFF. In nucleotides, the CDR3 is TGTGCCAGCTTACAGGAGAACCTCAACACTGAAGCTTTCTTT.

The V gene is TRBV10-3, the J gene TRBJ2-1, with a weak D call TRBD2 (6 bases). The length of the CDR3 is 16 residues. The germline gives CDR1 ENHRY, CDR2 SYGVKD. V was clipped by 4 bases and J by 2 bases, with 15 bases between them. CDR3 bases: TGTGCCATCAGTGGGGAGGCGGGGCGGGCCTACAATGAGCAGTTCTTC. Amino acids: CAISGEAGRAYNEQFF.

In this sample, this clone turned up once. This chain uses TRBV6-6 with TRBJ2-5; 8 bases line up with TRBD1. Looked up from germline, CDR1 is MNHNY and CDR2 is SVGAGI (reference sequence). V dropped 0 bases and J dropped 4; count of bases not matched to a gene: 1. The CDR3 covers 14 residues. The CDR3 region has the DNA TGTGCCAGCAGTTACTCGACAGGGGCAGAGACCCAGTACTTC. This sequence encodes CASSYSTGAETQYF.